This T cell receptor beta chain was captured in a study of T cells after yellow fever vaccination. Across the whole study: Fractions low in cell number were prepared with SMART-Seq v4 Ultra Low Input.

Looked up from germline, CDR1 is SGHTA and CDR2 is FQGTGA. There are 13 residues in the CDR3. V lost 5 bases to trimming and J lost 2 bases, with 9 bases between them. Study-wide points: In post-booster samples, most primary-vaccination clones reappeared (about 95% CD4, approximately 91% CD8). The study noted that FACS-sorted repertoires could contain abundant clonotypes contaminating from the bulk population.

This clonotype was seen many times. Its antigen is unidentified. Template-switching 5'RACE yielded the TCR cDNA; a universal primer site and UMIs were added in the process. TCRdb reanalysed the 5' RACE reads using MiXCR and keeps one entry per CDR3 protein. The table records some 300,000 distinct CDR3 sequences, about 10% of them present only once. Specimen: CD4+ T cells sorted from PBMCs, collected 45 days after the yellow fever booster vaccination. The sequence was collected from a man between 18 and 35 years old who received the YFV17D yellow fever vaccine. The chain recombines TRBV7-3 with TRBJ1-1; tentative D call: TRBD1 (5 bases). The CDR3 loop is CASSNQGNTEAFF. CDR3 bases: TGTGCCAGCAGCAATCAGGGTAACACTGAAGCTTTCTTT.